These T cell receptor beta chains were read from a single sample in a study of blood T cell repertoires in COVID-19. Profiled with immunoSEQ multiplex PCR; TCRdb holds only in-frame clones, not every one. The sample shows roughly 240,000 clones, 86% of them seen only once. Sequenced input: peripheral blood. These receptors were obtained from a woman of 80 years or more with COVID-19, enrolled during active disease. Each CDR3 is given with its conserved first and last residue. A D gene is named only where the DNA matches it firmly. A clone size is listed for some rows: how often the clone was seen (once, few, many), or a class if it is expanded.

clone size | D gene | J gene | V gene | CDR3 protein | CDR3 DNA
few | . | TRBJ1-4 | TRBV9 | CASSVGQVNEKLFF | TGTGCCAGCAGCGTAGGGCAGGTTAATGAAAAACTGTTTTTT
. | . | TRBJ1-2 | TRBV6-5 | CASSPGSYNGYTF | TGTGCCAGCAGCCCCGGGTCCTATAATGGCTACACCTTC
. | . | TRBJ1-2 | TRBV27 | CASSYSDKSYGYTF | TGTGCCAGCAGTTACTCGGACAAAAGCTATGGCTACACCTTC
. | TRBD1 | TRBJ1-5 | TRBV6-1 | CASSEGQGNQPQHF | TGTGCCAGCAGTGAGGGACAGGGGAATCAGCCCCAGCATTTT
. | TRBD1 | TRBJ2-2 | TRBV30 | CAWSGVGQANTGELFF | TGTGCCTGGAGTGGGGTAGGACAGGCCAACACCGGGGAGCTGTTTTTT
few | . | TRBJ1-2 | TRBV5-6 | CASSLEQPASYLYGYTF | TGTGCCAGCAGCTTGGAACAGCCCGCCTCGTACCTCTATGGCTACACCTTC
. | . | TRBJ2-5 | TRBV5-1 | CASSLYLQIETQYF | TGCGCCAGCAGCTTGTATCTCCAGATCGAGACCCAGTACTTC
. | TRBD2 | TRBJ2-5 | TRBV30 | CAWSSLSGVQETQYF | TGTGCCTGGAGTAGCTTAAGCGGGGTCCAAGAGACCCAGTACTTC
. | . | TRBJ1-1 | TRBV10-3 | CAISDVPVMNTEAFF | TGTGCCATCAGTGATGTCCCGGTCATGAACACTGAAGCTTTCTTT
. | . | TRBJ1-3 | TRBV4-1 | CASSQDPGRMGNTIYF | TGCGCCAGCAGCCAAGATCCGGGGAGGATGGGAAACACCATATATTTT
. | . | TRBJ2-2 | TRBV29-1 | CSVGQSYANTGELFF | TGCAGCGTTGGACAGTCCTACGCGAACACCGGGGAGCTGTTTTTT
. | TRBD2 | TRBJ2-3 | TRBV4-3 | CASSQDYSGGLTDTQYF | TGCGCCAGCAGCCAAGATTATAGCGGGGGACTCACAGATACGCAGTATTTT
. | . | TRBJ2-2 | TRBV5-1 | CASSQSSGKNTGELFF | TGCGCCAGCAGCCAATCCTCGGGGAAGAACACCGGGGAGCTGTTTTTT
. | . | TRBJ2-7 | TRBV6-5 | CASRVAVGEQYF | TGTGCCAGCAGGGTAGCAGTGGGCGAGCAGTACTTC
. | TRBD1 | TRBJ1-1 | TRBV6-5 | CASSQTGGSTEAFF | TGTGCCAGCAGCCAGACAGGGGGTAGCACTGAAGCTTTCTTT
. | . | TRBJ1-6 | TRBV4-1 | CASSQAGTRSNSPLHF | TGCGCCAGCAGCCAGGCCGGGACAAGGTCTAATTCACCCCTCCACTTT
. | . | TRBJ1-2 | TRBV13 | CASSLALSNYGYTF | TGTGCCAGCAGCTTGGCCTTATCTAACTATGGCTACACCTTC